A single sample gave rise to the 24 T cell receptor beta chains below, sequenced in a study of identical twins. TCRdb independently ran MiXCR on the 5' RACE reads; one entry per CDR3 protein. The sample consists of hundreds of thousands of distinct CDR3 sequences, over 8% of them appearing once. Sample: memory (CD45RO+) T cells sorted from blood. The receptors were sampled from a woman between 18 and 29 years old in good health.

A few counts support this clonotype. This sequence joins TRBV6-4 and TRBJ2-3; 7 nucleotides agree with TRBD2. CDR1 is MRHNA, CDR2 SNTAGT, per germline. V shed 2 bases and J 1 base; nucleotides not matched to a gene: 6. This CDR3 has 16 residues. DNA of the CDR3: TGTGCCAGCAGTGACGATCCCGCGGGGGGCACAGATACGCAGTATTTT. Translated: CASSDDPAGGTDTQYF.

The table lists this clonotype with a few counts. V is TRBV7-2 and J is TRBJ2-5; no definite D call. Trimming cost V 0 bases and J 5 bases, with 10 bases left between them. Germline V gene sequence: CDR1 SGHTA, CDR2 FQGNSA. The CDR3 consists of 14 residues. The CDR3 protein is CASSLAHSVETQYF. Here the CDR3 DNA reads TGTGCCAGCAGCTTAGCGCACAGCGTGGAGACCCAGTACTTC.

In its sample, this clonotype was seen a few times. The chain is built from TRBV20-1 and TRBJ2-1, with 11 bases that match TRBD2. The V gene's germline CDR1 is DFQATT and CDR2 SNEGSKA (reference sequence). The CDR3 totals 15 residues. The trim removed 6 bases at V and 7 bases at J, leaving 11 bases unmatched. CDR3 amino acids: CSAKKPTSGTNEQFF. Written as DNA, the CDR3 is TGCAGTGCGAAGAAACCGACTAGCGGGACGAATGAGCAGTTCTTC.

The chain employs TRBV20-1 and TRBJ2-7; 7 positions match TRBD2. The CDR3 is made up of 16 amino acids. V was clipped by 1 base and J by 3 bases; unmatched bases: 12. In germline, CDR1 is DFQATT, CDR2 SNEGSKA (reference sequence). The CDR3 reads CSARVGGGYSFYEQYF. DNA of the CDR3: TGCAGTGCTAGAGTCGGGGGAGGGTACAGCTTCTACGAGCAGTACTTC.

This clonotype appeared a few times. The V call is TRBV5-1, the J call TRBJ2-1, with D perhaps matching TRBD1 (6 bases). The V and J ends lost 7 bases and 4 bases respectively, with 12 bases between them. Germline CDR1 reads SGHRS; CDR2 reads YFSETQ. The length of the CDR3 is 13 residues. The CDR3 DNA reads as TGCGCCAGCTCGACAGGCGTGTACAATGAGCAGTTCTTC. This sequence encodes CASSTGVYNEQFF.

J is TRBJ2-3 and V is TRBV18, with TRBD2 identical over 11 bases. V lost 3 bases, J lost 1 base, and 6 bases stayed unmatched. The CDR3 contains 17 residues. Looked up from germline, CDR1 is KGHSH and CDR2 is LQKENI. The CDR3 DNA follows: TGTGCCAGCTCACCGGGACTAGCGGCATACGGCACAGATACGCAGTATTTT. Amino acids: CASSPGLAAYGTDTQYF.

With respect to this clonotype: Since a much larger clone is just one base distant, this may be a read error. This rearrangement joins TRBV12-5 to TRBJ2-5, with 7 bases fitting TRBD1. CDR3 size: 15 residues. CDR1 is LGHNT, CDR2 FRNRAP, per germline. DNA for the CDR3: TGTGCTAGTGGTTCCTTTCGGACAGGTGAAGAGGCCCAGTACTTC. Translated: CASGSFRTGEEAQYF.

This clonotype came up a few times. The J gene is TRBJ2-7, the V gene TRBV19, with D possibly being TRBD2 (5 bases). Germline CDR1 and CDR2: LNHDA and SQIVND (reference sequence). The CDR3 has 13 residues. The V gene lost 4 bases and the J gene lost 0 bases, with 7 bases spanning the gap. The CDR3 DNA reads as TGTGCCAGTAGTACGAGGGACTCCTACGAGCAGTACTTC. Its protein is CASSTRDSYEQYF.

This clonotype was counted ten times or more. The chain recombines TRBV20-1 with TRBJ2-3; TRBD2 matches at 8 bases. This CDR3 has 14 residues. V lost 6 bases to trimming and J lost 6 bases; unmatched junction nucleotides: 11. Per germline, CDR1 DFQATT and CDR2 SNEGSKA (reference sequence). Here the CDR3 reads CSASRRLAGDTQYF. CDR3 bases: TGCAGTGCCTCCCGCCGGCTAGCGGGCGATACGCAGTATTTT.

The chain couples TRBV7-9 to TRBJ1-2; maybe TRBD1 (6 bases). CDR3 length equals 15 residues. Germline lookup yields CDR1 SEHNR and CDR2 FQNEAQ (reference sequence). V was shortened by 0 bases and J by 3 bases, with 11 bases between the two germline ends. CDR3 region: CASSLARGQHYGYTF. The DNA of the CDR3 is TGTGCCAGCAGCTTAGCACGGGGGCAACACTATGGCTACACCTTC.

The chain combines TRBV20-1 with TRBJ1-4; tentative D call: TRBD1 (5 bases). Germline loops: CDR1 DFQATT, CDR2 SNEGSKA (reference sequence). Trimming took off 1 base at V and 8 bases at J, with 20 bases between the two ends. The CDR3 extends over 16 amino acids. The DNA of the CDR3 is TGCAGTGCTAGAGTTGGATCAGGGCGAGGGTCGGAAAAACTGTTTTTT. Translating gives CSARVGSGRGSEKLFF.

This sequence joins TRBV18 and TRBJ2-5, with TRBD2 as a possible D gene (6 bases). Trimming stripped 8 bases from V and 5 bases from J, with 15 bases between. CDR3 length equals 13 residues. Germline V gene sequence: CDR1 KGHSH, CDR2 LQKENI. This chain's CDR3 is CASAQGGAETQYF. CDR3 DNA sequence: TGTGCCAGCGCCCAAGGAGGGGCTGAGACCCAGTACTTC.

This clonotype was seen more than once but under ten times. The J gene is TRBJ2-5, the V gene TRBV2; 10 bases fit TRBD1. In germline, CDR1 is SNHLY, CDR2 FYNNEI. V shed 4 bases and J 5 bases; nucleotides not matched to a gene: 4. The CDR3 runs 14 residues. The CDR3 loop is CASSGQGAQETQYF. The DNA of the CDR3 is TGTGCCAGCAGTGGACAGGGGGCGCAGGAGACCCAGTACTTC. The full variable domain, in which reference TRBV2 and TRBJ2-5 provide the parts outside the CDR3, is EPEVTQTPSHQVTQMGQEVILRCVPISNHLYFYWYRQILGQKVEFLVSFYNNEISEKSEIFDDQFSVERPDGSNFTLKIRSTKLEDSAMYFCASSGQGAQETQYFGPGTRLLVL.

This clonotype was observed a few times. The V call is TRBV29-1, the J call TRBJ2-3; a possible D gene is TRBD2 (7 bases). CDR1 is SQVTM, CDR2 ANQGSEA, per germline. The CDR3 runs to 13 residues. Trimming pared 1 base from V and 12 bases from J, leaving 17 bases between. CDR3: CSVEGPGGPPQYF. In DNA form, the CDR3 reads TGCAGCGTTGAAGGTCCCGGGGGGCCCCCCCAGTATTTT.

The rearrangement joins TRBV6-1 to TRBJ2-7, with 7 bases matching TRBD2. Germline loops: CDR1 MNHNS, CDR2 SASEGT. The CDR3 loop spans 13 amino acids. With 6 bases clipped from V and 6 bases from J, the junction kept 8 bases outside the gene matches. This CDR3 reads CASSSGGSGEQYF. Here the CDR3 DNA reads TGTGCCAGCAGCTCCGGGGGGTCCGGCGAGCAGTACTTC.

This clonotype was seen more than once but under ten times. The gene calls are TRBV6-1 and TRBJ2-3; perhaps TRBD1 as D (6 bases). The CDR3 spans 14 residues. Trimming removed 6 bases at V and 1 base at J, with 11 bases between. CDR1 is MNHNS and CDR2 is SASEGT in the germline V gene. The CDR3: CASSQRQGTDTQYF. In nucleotides, the CDR3 is TGTGCCAGCAGCCAAAGACAGGGCACAGATACGCAGTATTTT.

The sample holds a few counts of this clonotype. This chain uses TRBV15 with TRBJ2-1; possibly TRBD1 or TRBD2 for D (6 bases each). Germline assignment: CDR1 LNHNV and CDR2 YYDKDF (reference sequence). V lost 0 bases, J lost 9 bases, and 15 bases lay in between. The CDR3 length is 15 residues. CDR3 amino acids: CATSREGGGVSEQFF. The CDR3 DNA sequence: TGTGCCACCAGCAGAGAGGGGGGCGGGGTCAGTGAGCAGTTCTTC. Complete variable domain (other parts from reference TRBV15 and TRBJ2-1): DAMVIQNPRYQVTQFGKPVTLSCSQTLNHNVMYWYQQKSSQAPKLLFHYYDKDFNNEADTPDNFQSRRPNTSFCFLDIRSPGLGDTAMYLCATSREGGGVSEQFFGPGTRLTVL.

This clonotype was detected ten times or more. The chain links TRBV7-2 to TRBJ2-3; 9 nucleotides agree with TRBD2. The CDR3 has 14 amino acids. Trimming removed 6 bases from V and 7 bases from J; junction bases left unmatched: 8. Germline values: CDR1 SGHTA, CDR2 FQGNSA. The CDR3 DNA reads as TGTGCCAGCAGTTATGCGGGAGGGCCAAATACGCAGTATTTT. Its protein is CASSYAGGPNTQYF.

The chain combines TRBV11-2 with TRBJ2-2; possibly TRBD1 for D (7 bases). Germline CDR1 is SGHAT and CDR2 is FQNNGV. V was cut by 1 base and J by 6 bases, with 12 bases left in between. The CDR3 sequence is 15 residues long. The CDR3 DNA sequence: TGTGCCAGCAGCTTAGTTCAGGGGGGCGCCGGGGAGCTGTTTTTT. This translates into CASSLVQGGAGELFF.

This clonotype has a single count. The rearrangement joins TRBV5-4 to TRBJ2-1, with D hard to call. Per germline, CDR1 SGHNT and CDR2 YYREEE (reference sequence). The CDR3 has 14 amino acids. V lost 4 bases to trimming and J lost 6 bases, with 14 bases between them. CDR3 region: CASSVGYPINEQFF. The CDR3, as DNA: TGTGCCAGCAGCGTGGGTTACCCCATCAATGAGCAGTTCTTC.

This chain links TRBV5-1 with TRBJ2-1; 10 bases agree with TRBD2. This CDR3 comprises 16 residues. CDR1 and CDR2 from the germline V gene are SGHRS and YFSETQ. After removal of 0 bases from V and 3 bases from J, the junction contained 3 bases not matched to a gene. CDR3 nucleotide sequence: TGCGCCAGCAGCTTGGGGCTAGCGGGGGACTACAATGAGCAGTTCTTC. The encoded protein is CASSLGLAGDYNEQFF.

V and J are TRBV7-2 and TRBJ2-5; the D is unclear. This CDR3 contains 12 residues. Germline V gene lookup returns CDR1 SGHTA and CDR2 FQGNSA. With 5 bases removed from V and 4 bases from J, the gap between germline ends came to 8 bases. CDR3 in amino acids: CASSRPSETQYF. The CDR3, as DNA: TGTGCCAGCAGCCGCCCGTCAGAGACCCAGTACTTC.

This clonotype has ten or more counts. The chain recombines TRBV4-3 with TRBJ2-7, with D possibly TRBD1 on 6 matching bases. Trimming pared 3 bases from V and 2 bases from J, leaving 11 bases between. The germline gives CDR1 LGHNA, CDR2 YSLEER. This CDR3 region has 14 residues. CDR3 protein: CASSQNRGTYEQYF. In nucleotides, the CDR3 is TGCGCCAGCAGCCAGAATAGGGGGACCTACGAGCAGTACTTC.

This clonotype has only a few counts. This chain joins TRBV12-3 or TRBV12-4 and TRBJ1-5; D unresolved. The CDR3 loop spans 14 amino acids. Trimming shortened V by 4 bases and J by 0 bases, and 7 bases separated the two germline ends. The CDR3 region is CASSWRDSNQPQHF. The DNA for the CDR3 is TGTGCCAGCAGTTGGAGGGATAGCAATCAGCCCCAGCATTTT.